The clone carrying this TCR beta chain was observed a few times. The data stem from a study of blood T cell repertoires in COVID-19. Across the whole study: Donors in the United States, Italy and Spain gave samples during acute or convalescent COVID-19. PBMCs, B-cell-depleted T cells, or T cells provided the cDNA or gDNA that made up the material.

Study processing details: Researchers report that nucleated cell counts were estimated from reference gene primer amplification. TCRdb's copy holds only in-frame clones and misses some; the assay was immunoSEQ multiplex PCR. The V and J calls and clone size were taken over from that table, and D and trimming were inferred from the DNA. The table has about 50,000 clones, approximately 89% seen once. Germline values: CDR1 SGHNT, CDR2 YYREEE (reference sequence). The V gene lost 2 bases and the J gene lost 0 bases, with 12 bases spanning the gap. The CDR3 covers 16 residues. The receptor comes from a human donor with active COVID-19. The donor label of this sample is uncertain. This chain connects TRBV5-4 to TRBJ1-3, with D unresolved. The sequencing sample was made of peripheral blood. For the CDR3, the DNA is TGTGCCAGCAGCTTAGGTACAGATCGCTCTGGAAACACCATATATTTT. It translates to CASSLGTDRSGNTIYF.